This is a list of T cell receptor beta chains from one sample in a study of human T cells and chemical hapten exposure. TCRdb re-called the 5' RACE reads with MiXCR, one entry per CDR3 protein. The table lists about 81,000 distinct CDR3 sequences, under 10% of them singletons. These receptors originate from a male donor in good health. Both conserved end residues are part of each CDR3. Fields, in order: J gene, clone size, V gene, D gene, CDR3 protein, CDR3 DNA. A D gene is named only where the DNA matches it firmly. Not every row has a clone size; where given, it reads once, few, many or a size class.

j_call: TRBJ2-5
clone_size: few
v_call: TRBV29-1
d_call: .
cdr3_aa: CSVVGRGGSQETQYF
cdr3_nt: TGCAGCGTTGTTGGCAGGGGTGGGTCCCAAGAGACCCAGTACTTC

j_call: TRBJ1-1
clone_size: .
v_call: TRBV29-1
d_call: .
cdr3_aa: CSVEDLADTEAFF
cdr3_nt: TGCAGCGTTGAAGATCTGGCAGACACTGAAGCTTTCTTT

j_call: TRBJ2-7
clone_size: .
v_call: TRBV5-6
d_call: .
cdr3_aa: CASSLGRGGKQYF
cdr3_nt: TGTGCCAGCAGCTTGGGAAGGGGGGGCAAGCAGTACTTC

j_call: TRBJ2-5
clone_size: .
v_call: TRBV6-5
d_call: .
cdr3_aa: CASSYSELGQETQYF
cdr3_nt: TGTGCCAGCAGTTACTCGGAATTGGGTCAAGAGACCCAGTACTTC

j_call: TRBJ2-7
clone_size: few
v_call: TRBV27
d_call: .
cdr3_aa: CASSLATNTGRAYEQYF
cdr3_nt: TGTGCCAGCAGTTTAGCCACAAATACTGGACGGGCCTACGAGCAGTACTTC

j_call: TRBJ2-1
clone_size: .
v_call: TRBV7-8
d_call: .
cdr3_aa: CASSPSGSGSSYNEQFF
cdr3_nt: TGTGCCAGCAGCCCGAGTGGGAGCGGTAGCTCCTACAATGAGCAGTTCTTC

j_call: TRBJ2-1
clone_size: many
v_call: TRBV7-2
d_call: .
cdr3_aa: CASSSRPGREYNEQFF
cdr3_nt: TGTGCCAGCAGCTCCCGGCCGGGGCGGGAATACAATGAGCAGTTCTTC

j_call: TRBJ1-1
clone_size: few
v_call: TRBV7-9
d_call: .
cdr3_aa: CASSTPTGVPEAFF
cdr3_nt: TGTGCCAGCAGCACCCCGACAGGCGTCCCAGAAGCTTTCTTT

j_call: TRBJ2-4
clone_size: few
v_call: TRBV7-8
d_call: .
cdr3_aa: CASSPRDLLAKNIQYF
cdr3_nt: TGTGCCAGCAGCCCCCGGGACCTTCTAGCCAAAAACATTCAGTACTTC

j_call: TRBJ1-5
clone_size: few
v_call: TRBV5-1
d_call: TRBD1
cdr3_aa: CASSPSGGGNQPQHF
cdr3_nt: TGCGCCAGCAGCCCTTCAGGGGGCGGCAATCAGCCCCAGCATTTT

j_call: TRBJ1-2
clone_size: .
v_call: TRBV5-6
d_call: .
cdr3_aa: CASSPGGSNYGYTF
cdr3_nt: TGTGCCAGCAGCCCTGGAGGATCTAACTATGGCTACACCTTC

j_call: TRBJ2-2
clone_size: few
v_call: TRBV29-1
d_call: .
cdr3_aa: CSYEFANTGELFF
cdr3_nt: TGCAGCTACGAATTCGCGAACACCGGGGAGCTGTTTTTT

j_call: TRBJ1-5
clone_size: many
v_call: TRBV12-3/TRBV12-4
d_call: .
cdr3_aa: CASSPPSQPQHF
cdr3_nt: TGTGCCAGCAGTCCTCCGAGTCAGCCCCAGCATTTT

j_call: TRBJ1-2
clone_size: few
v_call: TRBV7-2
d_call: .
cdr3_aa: CASSSPRGAGAHYGYTF
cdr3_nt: TGTGCCAGCAGCTCCCCAAGAGGGGCAGGCGCACACTATGGCTACACCTTC

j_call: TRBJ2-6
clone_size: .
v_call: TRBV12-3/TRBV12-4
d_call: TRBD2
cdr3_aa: CASSLELLAGNSGANVLTF
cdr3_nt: TGTGCCAGCAGTTTAGAACTCCTAGCGGGGAACTCTGGGGCCAACGTCCTGACTTTC

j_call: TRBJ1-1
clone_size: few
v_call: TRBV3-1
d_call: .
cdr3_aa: CASSQDVKGSTEAFF
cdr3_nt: TGTGCCAGCAGCCAAGATGTTAAGGGGAGCACTGAAGCTTTCTTT

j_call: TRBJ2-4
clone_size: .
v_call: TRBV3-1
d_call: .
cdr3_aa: CASSHRAKKNIQYF
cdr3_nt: TGTGCCAGCAGCCACAGAGCCAAGAAAAACATTCAGTACTTC

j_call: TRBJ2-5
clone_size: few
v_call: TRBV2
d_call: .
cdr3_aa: CASSGGLHAQGTQETQYF
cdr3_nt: TGTGCCAGCAGTGGAGGGTTACATGCTCAGGGAACCCAAGAGACCCAGTACTTC

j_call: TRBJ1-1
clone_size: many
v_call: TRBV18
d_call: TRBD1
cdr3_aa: CASSPGGDRASEAFF
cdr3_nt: TGTGCCAGCTCACCAGGTGGAGACAGGGCCTCCGAAGCTTTCTTT

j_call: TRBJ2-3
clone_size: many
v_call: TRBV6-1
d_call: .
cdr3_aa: CASSEGTLSTSTQYF
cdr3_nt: TGTGCCAGCAGTGAAGGGACGCTTAGCACGAGTACGCAGTATTTT

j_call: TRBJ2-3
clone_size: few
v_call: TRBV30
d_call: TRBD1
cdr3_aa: CAWSRTGGIADTQYF
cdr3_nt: TGTGCCTGGAGTCGGACAGGGGGAATCGCAGATACGCAGTATTTT

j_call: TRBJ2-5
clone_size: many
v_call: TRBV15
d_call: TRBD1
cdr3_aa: CATSPDRVRETQYF
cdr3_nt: TGTGCCACCAGCCCTGACAGGGTTCGAGAGACCCAGTACTTC

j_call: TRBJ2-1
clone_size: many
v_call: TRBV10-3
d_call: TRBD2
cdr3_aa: CAIRMRVAGVNNEQFF
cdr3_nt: TGTGCCATCAGAATGAGGGTAGCGGGGGTAAACAATGAGCAGTTCTTC

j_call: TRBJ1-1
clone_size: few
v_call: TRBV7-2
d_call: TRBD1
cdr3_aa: CASSLATGQGNTEAFF
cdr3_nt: TGTGCCAGCAGCTTAGCGACGGGACAGGGCAACACTGAAGCTTTCTTT

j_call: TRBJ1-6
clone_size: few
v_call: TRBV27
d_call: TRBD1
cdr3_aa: CASSPRGTGGGSYNSPLHF
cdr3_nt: TGTGCCAGCAGTCCCCGAGGCACAGGGGGTGGGTCCTATAATTCACCCCTCCACTTT

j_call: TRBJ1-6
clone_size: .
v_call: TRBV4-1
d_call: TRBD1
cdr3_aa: CASSQETGVNSPLHF
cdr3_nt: TGCGCCAGCAGCCAAGAAACAGGGGTGAATTCACCCCTCCACTTT

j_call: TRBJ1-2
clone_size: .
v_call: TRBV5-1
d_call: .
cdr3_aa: CASSLEQAYGYTF
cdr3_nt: TGCGCCAGCAGCTTGGAACAGGCCTATGGCTACACCTTC

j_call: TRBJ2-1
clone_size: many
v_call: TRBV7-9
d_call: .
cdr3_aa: CASSFPVGGIDEQFF
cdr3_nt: TGTGCCAGCAGCTTTCCGGTCGGCGGGATCGATGAGCAGTTCTTC

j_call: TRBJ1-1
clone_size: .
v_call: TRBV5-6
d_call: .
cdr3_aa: CASSLDPPSLANTEAFF
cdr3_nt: TGTGCCAGCAGCTTGGACCCACCATCCCTGGCGAACACTGAAGCTTTCTTT

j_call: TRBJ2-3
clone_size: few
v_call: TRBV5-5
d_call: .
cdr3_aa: CASSLWFRDPTDTQYF
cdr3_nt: TGTGCCAGCAGCTTGTGGTTTCGGGATCCCACAGATACGCAGTATTTT

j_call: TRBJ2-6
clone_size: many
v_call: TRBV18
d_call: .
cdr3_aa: CASSRVNGANVLTF
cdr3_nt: TGTGCCAGCTCGAGGGTAAATGGGGCCAACGTCCTGACTTTC

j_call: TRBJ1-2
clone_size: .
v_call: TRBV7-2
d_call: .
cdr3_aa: CASSLQNYGYTF
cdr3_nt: TGTGCCAGCAGCTTACAGAACTATGGCTACACCTTC

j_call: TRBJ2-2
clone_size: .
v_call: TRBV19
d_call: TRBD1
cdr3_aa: CASKPPGQGLAGELFF
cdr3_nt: TGTGCCAGTAAACCGCCGGGACAGGGTCTCGCCGGGGAGCTGTTTTTT

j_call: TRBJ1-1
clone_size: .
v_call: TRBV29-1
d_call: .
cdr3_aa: CSVQKRGNTEAFF
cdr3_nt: TGCAGCGTTCAAAAAAGGGGGAACACTGAAGCTTTCTTT

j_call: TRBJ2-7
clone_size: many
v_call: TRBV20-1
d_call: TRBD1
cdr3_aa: CSARGGQGSYEQYF
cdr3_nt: TGCAGTGCTAGGGGGGGACAGGGATCCTACGAGCAGTACTTC

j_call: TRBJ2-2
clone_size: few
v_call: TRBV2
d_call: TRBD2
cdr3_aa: CASSEGLAGAGELFF
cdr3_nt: TGTGCCAGCAGTGAAGGTCTAGCGGGAGCCGGGGAGCTGTTTTTT

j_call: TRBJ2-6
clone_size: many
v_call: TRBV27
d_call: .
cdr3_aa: CASSLGLRGANVLTF
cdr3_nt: TGTGCCAGCAGTTTGGGGTTGAGGGGGGCCAACGTCCTGACTTTC

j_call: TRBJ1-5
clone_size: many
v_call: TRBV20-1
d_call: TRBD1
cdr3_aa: CSAVVTLPGQGNQPQHF
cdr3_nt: TGCAGTGCTGTGGTCACGCTGCCGGGACAGGGGAATCAGCCCCAGCATTTT

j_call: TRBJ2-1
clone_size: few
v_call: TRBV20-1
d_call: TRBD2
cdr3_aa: CSASDGVAGGQFF
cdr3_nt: TGCAGTGCTAGCGATGGGGTAGCGGGGGGGCAGTTCTTC

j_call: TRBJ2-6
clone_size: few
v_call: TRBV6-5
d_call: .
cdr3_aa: CASSYSPSSVGANVLTF
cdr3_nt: TGTGCCAGCAGTTACTCTCCTTCCTCTGTGGGGGCCAACGTCCTGACTTTC

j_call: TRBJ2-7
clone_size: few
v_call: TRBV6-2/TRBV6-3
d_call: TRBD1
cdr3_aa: CASRDSSYEQYF
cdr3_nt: TGTGCCAGCCGGGACAGCTCCTACGAGCAGTACTTC

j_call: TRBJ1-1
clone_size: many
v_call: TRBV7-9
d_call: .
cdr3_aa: CASSQEWDFEAFF
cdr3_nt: TGTGCCAGCAGCCAAGAATGGGACTTTGAAGCTTTCTTT

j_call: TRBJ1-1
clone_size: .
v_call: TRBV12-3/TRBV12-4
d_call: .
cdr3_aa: CASSSLALGRAFF
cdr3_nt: TGTGCCAGCAGTTCCCTCGCTTTGGGTCGAGCTTTCTTT

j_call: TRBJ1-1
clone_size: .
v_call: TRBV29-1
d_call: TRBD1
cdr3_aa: CSVGQGPLNTEAFF
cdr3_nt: TGCAGCGTTGGACAGGGCCCCTTGAACACTGAAGCTTTCTTT

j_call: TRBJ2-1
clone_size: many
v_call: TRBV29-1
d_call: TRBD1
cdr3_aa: CSVDGDRVSYNEQFF
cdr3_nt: TGCAGCGTTGATGGGGACAGGGTCTCCTACAATGAGCAGTTCTTC

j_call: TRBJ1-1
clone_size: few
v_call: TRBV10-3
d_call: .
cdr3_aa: CAISESGGRAEAFF
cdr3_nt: TGTGCCATCAGTGAGTCGGGGGGGCGCGCTGAAGCTTTCTTT

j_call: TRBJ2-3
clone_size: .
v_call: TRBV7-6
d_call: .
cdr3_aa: CASTLRARGTDTQYF
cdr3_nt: TGTGCCAGCACCCTACGGGCTAGGGGCACAGATACGCAGTATTTT

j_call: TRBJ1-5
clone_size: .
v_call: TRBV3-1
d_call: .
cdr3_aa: CASSQGQNQPQHF
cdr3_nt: TGTGCCAGCAGCCAGGGACAAAATCAGCCCCAGCATTTT